Each of the 27 T cell receptor beta chains below was sequenced from the same sample in a study of blood T cell repertoires in COVID-19. Assay: immunoSEQ multiplex PCR; the TCRdb copy retains only in-frame clones and omits some. This repertoire shows 200,000 or so clones, roughly 88% found once; its top ten account for 6.2%. Sequencing was done on a sample of peripheral blood. These receptors were collected from a woman aged 35 to 49 who had recovered from COVID-19.

V gene TRBV18 combines with J gene TRBJ1-5; D might be TRBD1 (5 bases). The CDR3 runs to 16 residues. With 4 bases removed from V and 1 base from J, the gap between germline ends came to 14 bases. Germline loops: CDR1 KGHSH, CDR2 LQKENI. The CDR3 coding sequence is TGTGCCAGCTCACGGCCAGGGTTGGGAAGCAATCAGCCCCAGCATTTT. Translated: CASSRPGLGSNQPQHF.

The chain has TRBV6-2 or TRBV6-3 and TRBJ1-6, with no clear D. V was pared by 2 bases and J by 4 bases, with 6 bases between. Germline V gene lookup returns CDR1 MNHEY and CDR2 SVGEGT. This CDR3 is 14 amino acids long. Here the CDR3 reads CASSYREYNSPLHF. The CDR3 DNA sequence: TGTGCCAGCAGTTACCGGGAGTATAATTCACCCCTCCACTTT.

This chain connects TRBV5-5 to TRBJ2-3; D is possibly TRBD1 (5 bases). V was cut by 2 bases and J by 5 bases, with 12 bases left in between. The CDR3 extends over 14 amino acids. Germline CDR1 and CDR2: SGHKS and YYEKEE (reference sequence). The CDR3 coding sequence is TGTGCCAGCAGCTTTCTTCAGGGCCTAGATACGCAGTATTTT. Protein: CASSFLQGLDTQYF.

The chain is built from TRBV11-2 and TRBJ1-2; D remains unclear. The CDR3 extends over 12 amino acids. V lost 4 bases and J 7 bases, leaving 10 bases between the germline ends. Germline V gene sequence: CDR1 SGHAT, CDR2 FQNNGV. This CDR3 is CASSSNLSGYTF. The CDR3 nucleotides read TGTGCCAGCAGCTCTAACTTGAGTGGCTACACCTTC.

The chain links TRBV5-1 to TRBJ1-6; perhaps TRBD1 as D (6 bases). The CDR3 totals 13 residues. The V gene's germline CDR1 is SGHRS and CDR2 YFSETQ. Trimming removed 6 bases at V and 9 bases at J, with 13 bases between. DNA for the CDR3: TGCGCCAGCACCGATGGACAGAGTTCACCCCTCCACTTT. This encodes CASTDGQSSPLHF.

The J gene is TRBJ1-1, the V gene TRBV6-2 or TRBV6-3; D gene uncertain. V was clipped by 5 bases and J by 6 bases, with 13 bases between them. This CDR3 has 13 residues. Per the germline V gene, CDR1 is MNHEY and CDR2 is SVGEGT. The CDR3 loop is CASSPINSAEAFF. The DNA for the CDR3 is TGTGCCAGCAGTCCGATAAATTCGGCTGAAGCTTTCTTT.

The rearrangement joins TRBV10-3 to TRBJ1-2, with 10 bases matching TRBD1. The germline gives CDR1 ENHRY, CDR2 SYGVKD. CDR3 length: 14 amino acids. The J segment lost 12 bases and the V segment lost 2 bases, leaving 9 bases of the junction unmatched. CDR3 sequence reads: CAISEEGQGLGNTF. The CDR3 nucleotides are TGTGCCATCAGTGAGGAGGGACAGGGGCTTGGAAACACCTTC.

This clone was picked up a small number of times. The J gene is TRBJ1-6, the V gene TRBV6-5; D may be TRBD1 (6 bases). With 4 bases removed from V and 7 bases from J, the gap between germline ends came to 17 bases. The CDR3 length is 16 residues. Germline V gene sequence: CDR1 MNHEY, CDR2 SVGAGI. The CDR3, as DNA: TGTGCCAGCAGTTCCCAATCGACAGGCTTCAATTCACCCCTCCACTTT. Its translation is CASSSQSTGFNSPLHF.

This clone came up a few times. This rearrangement joins TRBV6-5 to TRBJ1-1; D unresolved. Per germline, CDR1 MNHEY and CDR2 SVGAGI. CDR3 length: 11 amino acids. V was clipped by 4 bases and J by 8 bases, with 8 bases between them. CDR3 protein: CASSFRPEAFF. CDR3 sequence (DNA): TGTGCCAGCAGTTTCAGGCCGGAAGCTTTCTTT.

This chain connects TRBV6-4 to TRBJ2-3; 7 bases align to TRBD2. J was trimmed by 0 bases and V by 3 bases; bases with no gene match: 3. The length of the CDR3 is 15 residues. The germline CDR1 and CDR2 sequences are MRHNA and SNTAGT. CDR3 sequence reads: CASSEVSGSTDTQYF. CDR3 nucleotide sequence: TGTGCCAGCAGTGAAGTTAGCGGGAGCACAGATACGCAGTATTTT.

J is TRBJ1-5 and V is TRBV6-6, with 7 positions matching TRBD1. Germline V gives CDR1 MNHNY, CDR2 SVGAGI (reference sequence). The CDR3 has 16 residues. J was trimmed by 7 bases and V by 1 base; bases with no gene match: 10. The chain's CDR3 is CASSYFRQGSRQPQHF. In DNA form, the CDR3 reads TGTGCCAGCAGTTACTTTCGACAGGGTAGTAGGCAGCCCCAGCATTTT.

CDR3 in amino acids: CASSFNGQPQHF. For the CDR3, the DNA is TGTGCCAGCAGTTTTAACGGTCAGCCCCAGCATTTT. The chain uses TRBV28 and TRBJ1-5; unclear D gene. Germline CDR1 MDHEN, CDR2 SYDVKM. V was cut by 3 bases and J by 6 bases, with 6 bases left in between. The CDR3 length is 12 residues.

This clone has a single count. This rearrangement joins TRBV15 to TRBJ1-1, with D unclear. V was cut by 0 bases and J by 3 bases, with 5 bases left in between. From germline, CDR1 is LNHNV and CDR2 YYDKDF (reference sequence). This CDR3 spans 13 amino acids. The CDR3 nucleotides are TGTGCCACCAGCAGAGAGGAGTACACTGAAGCTTTCTTT. It yields the protein CATSREEYTEAFF.

This sequence joins TRBV19 and TRBJ2-7; D is possibly TRBD1 (5 bases). Per germline, CDR1 LNHDA and CDR2 SQIVND (reference sequence). The CDR3 runs to 13 residues. V dropped 3 bases and J dropped 2 bases, with 8 bases sitting between them. CDR3 amino acids: CASSIGRAYEQYF. The CDR3 nucleotides read TGTGCCAGTAGTATCGGCAGGGCCTACGAGCAGTACTTC.

This clone was detected only once. The chain links TRBV3-1 (or the pseudogene TRBV3-2) to TRBJ2-7; a possible D gene is TRBD2 (6 bases). Germline V gives CDR1 LGHDT, CDR2 YNNKEL (reference sequence). Trimming took 1 base from V and 5 from J, leaving 15 bases between them. CDR3 length: 15 amino acids. The CDR3 DNA follows: TGTGCCAGCAGCCAAGGGGGAGGCAGGGTTCACGAGCAGTACTTC. Its translation: CASSQGGGRVHEQYF.

The chain carries TRBV9 and TRBJ2-7; 11 nucleotides align to TRBD1. This CDR3 is built from 14 residues. The trim removed 4 bases at V and 7 bases at J, leaving 7 bases unmatched. Per the germline V gene, CDR1 is SGDLS and CDR2 is YYNGEE. CDR3 sequence: CASSPGQGVREQYF. Written as DNA, the CDR3 is TGTGCCAGCAGCCCGGGACAGGGGGTTCGGGAGCAGTACTTC.

The V call is TRBV30, the J call TRBJ1-1; 8 positions match TRBD1. Per germline, CDR1 GTSNPN and CDR2 SVGIG (reference sequence). CDR3 length: 16 amino acids. After removal of 4 bases from V and 0 bases from J, the junction contained 10 bases not matched to a gene. Here the CDR3 DNA reads TGTGCCTGGATTAGGGCGAGACAGGGGTTGAACACTGAAGCTTTCTTT. This sequence encodes CAWIRARQGLNTEAFF.

The CDR3, as DNA: TGTGCCAGCAGCCAAGAGGCTAGCGGGACTTCAGATACGCAGTATTTT. Translation: CASSQEASGTSDTQYF. The chain is built from TRBV3-1 (or the pseudogene TRBV3-2) and TRBJ2-3; 9 bases match TRBD2. J lost 4 bases, V lost 0 bases, and 5 bases had no gene match. The CDR3 sequence is 16 residues long. CDR1 and CDR2 from the germline V gene are LGHDT and YNNKEL (reference sequence).

The chain joins TRBV5-4 to TRBJ2-3, with unresolved D. Between the trimmed V and J ends, which lost 2 bases and 0 bases, there was a span of 13 bases. CDR1 is SGHNT, CDR2 YYREEE, per germline (reference sequence). The CDR3 length is 16 residues. The CDR3 is CASSFLAEPSTDTQYF. The DNA for the CDR3 is TGTGCCAGCAGCTTTCTCGCGGAGCCTAGCACAGATACGCAGTATTTT.

This chain joins TRBV18 and TRBJ2-7; the D is unclear. This CDR3 has 13 amino acids. V was clipped by 3 bases and J by 3 bases, with 9 bases between them. Germline loops: CDR1 KGHSH, CDR2 LQKENI. The CDR3 region is CASSPDSFYEQYF. The DNA for the CDR3 is TGTGCCAGCTCACCCGACTCCTTCTACGAGCAGTACTTC.

The chain joins TRBV20-1 to TRBJ2-3, with 7 bases matching TRBD2. The CDR3 sequence is 17 residues long. Germline V gene data show CDR1 as DFQATT and CDR2 as SNEGSKA (reference sequence). The V segment lost 3 bases and the J segment 4 bases; nucleotides outside the gene matches: 16. The CDR3 DNA is TGCAGTGCTAGTCGCCCTAGCGGAGGGGTCGGCTCAGATACGCAGTATTTT. Protein product: CSASRPSGGVGSDTQYF.

J is TRBJ1-2 and V is TRBV19; 8 nucleotides align to TRBD1. The V and J ends lost 5 bases and 4 bases, in that order; junction bases with no gene match: 6. The CDR3 covers 14 residues. Germline values: CDR1 LNHDA, CDR2 SQIVND (reference sequence). CDR3 in amino acids: CASSFGTGGYGYTF. The CDR3 DNA follows: TGTGCCAGTAGTTTTGGGACAGGAGGCTATGGCTACACCTTC.

The V and J genes are TRBV30 and TRBJ2-1; D remains ambiguous. Trimming removed 6 bases from V and 0 bases from J, with 12 bases in between. CDR1 and CDR2 from the germline V gene are GTSNPN and SVGIG (reference sequence). This CDR3 contains 14 residues. Here the CDR3 DNA reads TGTGCCTGCTTGTATCCGAGCTCCTACAATGAGCAGTTCTTC. Amino acids: CACLYPSSYNEQFF.

Note on this clone: Here the CDR3 omits its conserved ending phenylalanine or tryptophan, so a read error is the likely source. The limits of the CDR3 on the DNA are not certain, so only TCRdb's listed CDR3 is given. J is TRBJ1-1 and V is TRBV18. The germline V gene encodes CDR1 KGHSH and CDR2 LQKENI. Counting both end residues, the CDR3 totals 13 amino acids. This CDR3 reads CASSPPVSGPGVS.

This chain uses TRBV30 with TRBJ2-1; D gene unclear. CDR1 is GTSNPN and CDR2 is SVGIG in the germline V gene (reference sequence). This CDR3 contains 15 residues. Trimming took off 1 base at V and 5 bases at J, with 15 bases between the two ends. CDR3 coding DNA: TGTGCCTGGAGTGGGTCCGGGTATGTGGACAATGAGCAGTTCTTC. This sequence encodes CAWSGSGYVDNEQFF.

The rearrangement links TRBV30 to TRBJ2-7; no clear D. Deletions cut 2 bases from V and 0 bases from J, with 5 bases between. The germline V gene encodes CDR1 GTSNPN and CDR2 SVGIG (reference sequence). The CDR3 extends over 12 amino acids. This chain's CDR3 is CAWSMSSYEQYF. DNA of the CDR3: TGTGCCTGGAGTATGAGCTCCTACGAGCAGTACTTC.

The chain has TRBV3-1 (or the pseudogene TRBV3-2) and TRBJ2-2, with 7 bases lining up with TRBD2. CDR3 length equals 16 residues. Trimming cost V 0 bases and J 4 bases; bases outside gene matches: 5. Looked up from germline, CDR1 is LGHDT and CDR2 is YNNKEL (reference sequence). The CDR3 DNA reads TGTGCCAGCAGCCAAGACGGCGGCGGGGGCACCGGGGAGCTGTTTTTT. Its translation is CASSQDGGGGTGELFF.